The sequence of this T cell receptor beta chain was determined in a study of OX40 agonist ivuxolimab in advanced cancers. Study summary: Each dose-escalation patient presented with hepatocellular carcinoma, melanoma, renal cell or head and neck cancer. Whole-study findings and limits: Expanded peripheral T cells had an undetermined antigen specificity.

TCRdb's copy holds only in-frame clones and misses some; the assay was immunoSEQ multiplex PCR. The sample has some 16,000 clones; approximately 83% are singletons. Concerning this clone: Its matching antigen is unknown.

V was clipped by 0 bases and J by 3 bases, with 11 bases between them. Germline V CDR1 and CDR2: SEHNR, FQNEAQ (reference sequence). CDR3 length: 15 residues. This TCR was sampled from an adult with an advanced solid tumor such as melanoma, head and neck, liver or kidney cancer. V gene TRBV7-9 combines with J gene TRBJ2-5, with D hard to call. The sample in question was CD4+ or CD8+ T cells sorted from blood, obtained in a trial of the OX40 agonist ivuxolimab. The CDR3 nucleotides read TGTGCCAGCAGCTTAGCGCCGGCAGCTAAAGAGACCCAGTACTTC. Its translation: CASSLAPAAKETQYF.